A single sample is the source of the 31 T cell receptor beta chains below, sequenced in a study of cytomegalovirus exposure and HLA in healthy donors. This PCR relied on a set of 60 Vbeta primers and 13 Jbeta primers. Profiling relied on immunoSEQ multiplex PCR, and the TCRdb table lists in-frame clones only, not all of them. This repertoire comprises 200,000 to 250,000 clones; its ten largest clones make up roughly 0.98%. The source material was PBMCs. These TCRs come from a woman aged 25 to 39 in good health and CMV-seropositive.

The V and J genes are TRBV18 and TRBJ2-3; D is perhaps TRBD2 (7 bases). V lost 3 bases, J lost 5 bases, and 12 bases lay in between. The length of the CDR3 is 14 residues. Germline CDR1 reads KGHSH; CDR2 reads LQKENI. The CDR3 sequence is CASSPAGAQDTQYF. In DNA form, the CDR3 reads TGTGCCAGCTCACCGGCGGGGGCACAAGATACGCAGTATTTT.

The rearrangement joins TRBV2 to TRBJ1-4; D gene uncertain. The V gene lost 7 bases and the J gene lost 4 bases, with 22 bases spanning the gap. The CDR3 loop spans 17 amino acids. Germline CDR1 is SNHLY and CDR2 is FYNNEI. CDR3 nucleotide sequence: TGTGCCAGCATCGATCCATTAGGGAGAGCAATTAATGAAAAACTGTTTTTT. It yields the protein CASIDPLGRAINEKLFF. The full variable domain, its missing parts supplied by reference TRBV2 and TRBJ1-4, is EPEVTQTPSHQVTQMGQEVILRCVPISNHLYFYWYRQILGQKVEFLVSFYNNEISEKSEIFDDQFSVERPDGSNFTLKIRSTKLEDSAMYFCASIDPLGRAINEKLFFGSGTQLSVL.

The chain combines TRBV28 with TRBJ2-1; 12 bases agree with TRBD2. V dropped 6 bases and J dropped 8; count of bases not matched to a gene: 17. Germline CDR1 and CDR2: MDHEN and SYDVKM. The CDR3 is 18 amino acids. CDR3 coding DNA: TGTGCCAGCAGCTCCCTAGGGACTAGCGGGCTGTGGGGAGATGAGCAGTTCTTC. This codes for CASSSLGTSGLWGDEQFF.

The chain uses TRBV9 and TRBJ1-1, with D uncertain. The CDR3 spans 15 residues. CDR1 is SGDLS and CDR2 is YYNGEE in the germline V gene. With 3 bases removed from V and 5 bases from J, the gap between germline ends came to 17 bases. The CDR3 sequence is CASSESPSRQTEAFF. As DNA, the CDR3 is TGTGCCAGCAGCGAGAGCCCCAGCAGGCAGACTGAAGCTTTCTTT. The full variable domain, rest sourced from reference TRBV9 and TRBJ1-1, is DSGVTQTPKHLITATGQRVTLRCSPRSGDLSVYWYQQSLDQGLQFLIQYYNGEERAKGNILERFSAQQFPDLHSELNLSSLELGDSALYFCASSESPSRQTEAFFGQGTRLTVV.

The chain combines TRBV9 with TRBJ1-1; D gene unclear. The CDR3 sequence is 16 residues long. The V end lost 0 bases, the J end lost 1 base, and 13 bases lay between the germline ends. Germline V gene data show CDR1 as SGDLS and CDR2 as YYNGEE. The CDR3 DNA sequence: TGTGCCAGCAGCGTAGTTGGCCGAGGGAAGAACACTGAAGCTTTCTTT. Residues: CASSVVGRGKNTEAFF.

This chain joins TRBV28 and TRBJ1-5; the D gene is possibly TRBD1 (6 bases). V was trimmed by 3 bases and J by 3 bases, leaving 12 bases between them. The CDR3 consists of 15 residues. Germline V gives CDR1 MDHEN, CDR2 SYDVKM. CDR3 bases: TGTGCCAGCAGTTTGGGAGGGGGGAACAATCAGCCCCAGCATTTT. It encodes CASSLGGGNNQPQHF.

The V gene is TRBV4-1, the J gene TRBJ1-2; the D gene is possibly TRBD1 (5 bases). Trimming removed 3 bases at V and 7 bases at J, with 12 bases between. From germline, CDR1 is MGHRA and CDR2 YSYEKL. The CDR3 runs to 13 residues. CDR3 protein: CASSQTAGGGYTF. The CDR3 region has the DNA TGCGCCAGCAGCCAGACGGCCGGGGGTGGCTACACCTTC.

The chain carries TRBV5-4 and TRBJ2-1; D call uncertain. Trimming took 0 bases from V and 10 from J, leaving 17 bases between them. The germline CDR1 and CDR2 sequences are SGHNT and YYREEE (reference sequence). This CDR3 comprises 15 residues. CDR3 nucleotide sequence: TGTGCCAGCAGCTTGGAGTCCCCGAGGCCTGGAGAGCAGTTCTTC. It encodes CASSLESPRPGEQFF.

This chain links TRBV5-1 with TRBJ2-5, with a tentative D call TRBD2 (6 bases). Germline loops: CDR1 SGHRS, CDR2 YFSETQ. Trimming took 3 bases from V and 5 from J, leaving 14 bases between them. This CDR3 has 14 amino acids. The CDR3 here is CASSSGDFQETQYF. Written as DNA, the CDR3 is TGCGCCAGCAGCTCGGGGGACTTCCAGGAGACCCAGTACTTC. The full variable domain, in which reference TRBV5-1 and TRBJ2-5 provide the parts outside the CDR3, is KAGVTQTPRYLIKTRGQQVTLSCSPISGHRSVSWYQQTPGQGLQFLFEYFSETQRNKGNFPGRFSGRQFSNSRSEMNVSTLELGDSALYLCASSSGDFQETQYFGPGTRLLVL.

This chain uses TRBV2 with TRBJ1-4; a weak D match, TRBD1 (5 bases). The CDR3 consists of 14 residues. Germline assignment: CDR1 SNHLY and CDR2 FYNNEI. Deletions cut 11 bases from V and 0 bases from J, with 13 bases between. The CDR3, as DNA: TGTGCCTCACGACAGCTTGCAACTAATGAAAAACTGTTTTTT. Translation gives CASRQLATNEKLFF.

The chain has TRBV4-3 and TRBJ1-6; TRBD1 is a possible D gene (5 bases). Germline assignment: CDR1 LGHNA and CDR2 YSLEER. The CDR3 extends over 18 amino acids. The V and J ends lost 3 bases and 3 bases respectively, with 18 bases between them. In DNA form, the CDR3 reads TGCGCCAGCAGCCAGTCTGTAGAGGACAACTACTATAATTCACCCCTCCACTTT. Translating it yields CASSQSVEDNYYNSPLHF.

This rearrangement joins TRBV5-6 to TRBJ2-7, with 9 bases aligning to TRBD2. The V and J ends lost 4 bases and 6 bases, in that order; junction bases with no gene match: 14. There are 16 residues in the CDR3. The V gene's germline CDR1 is SGHDT and CDR2 YYEEEE. The CDR3 region is CASSTRYWAGGSEQYF. Here the CDR3 DNA reads TGTGCCAGCAGCACAAGATACTGGGCGGGAGGGTCCGAGCAGTACTTC. Full variable domain (missing parts from reference TRBV5-6 and TRBJ2-7): DAGVTQSPTHLIKTRGQQVTLRCSPKSGHDTVSWYQQALGQGPQFIFQYYEEEERQRGNFPDRFSGHQFPNYSSELNVNALLLGDSALYLCASSTRYWAGGSEQYFGPGTRLTVT.

The genes are TRBV15 and TRBJ2-7, with 9 positions matching TRBD2. Trimming cost V 0 bases and J 5 bases; bases outside gene matches: 14. The CDR3 is 18 amino acids. CDR1 and CDR2 from the germline V gene are LNHNV and YYDKDF (reference sequence). Written as DNA, the CDR3 is TGTGCCACCAGCAGAGATTATAGAACTAGCGGGTACATAAACGAGCAGTACTTC. Protein sequence: CATSRDYRTSGYINEQYF.

CDR3 in DNA: TGCGCCAGCAGTCAACAGGACTCTGGAAACACCATATATTTT. It translates to CASSQQDSGNTIYF. The rearrangement joins TRBV4-1 to TRBJ1-3; TRBD1 might be the D (5 bases). With 6 bases removed from V and 0 bases from J, the gap between germline ends came to 9 bases. The germline V gene encodes CDR1 MGHRA and CDR2 YSYEKL. There are 14 residues in the CDR3.

The genes are TRBV2 and TRBJ2-7; D gene unclear. Germline CDR1 reads SNHLY; CDR2 reads FYNNEI. The CDR3 is 14 amino acids. V was cut by 4 bases and J by 3 bases, with 13 bases left in between. CDR3 region: CASSASPLSYEQYF. CDR3 bases: TGTGCCAGCAGTGCTTCGCCCCTGAGCTACGAGCAGTACTTC.

The CDR3 sequence: CSAGELSYEQYF. The CDR3 DNA is TGCAGCGCGGGGGAGCTCTCCTACGAGCAGTACTTC. V is TRBV29-1 and J is TRBJ2-7, with D maybe TRBD2 (6 bases). The CDR3 consists of 12 residues. Trimming took 7 bases from V and 0 from J, leaving 10 bases between them. Germline V CDR1 and CDR2: SQVTM, ANQGSEA.

The chain uses TRBV27 and TRBJ2-7, with D possibly matching TRBD1 (6 bases). V gave up 5 bases and J gave up 2 bases, with 19 bases separating them. Per the germline V gene, CDR1 is MNHEY and CDR2 is SMNVEV (reference sequence). The CDR3 is 16 amino acids. The CDR3 DNA reads as TGTGCCAGCAGTAAGGGGATCGGACAGATCACCTACGAGCAGTACTTC. Protein product: CASSKGIGQITYEQYF.

V gene TRBV6-1 combines with J gene TRBJ1-2; 8 bases agree with TRBD1. The CDR3 spans 13 residues. In germline, CDR1 is MNHNS, CDR2 SASEGT. V was pared by 3 bases and J by 8 bases, with 5 bases of the junction left unmatched. CDR3 sequence (DNA): TGTGCCAGCAGTGAGGACAGGGATCGGGGCTACACCTTC. Amino acids: CASSEDRDRGYTF.

Points on this clone: This sample also contains other DNA sequences that code for the same CDR3. The rearrangement links TRBV14 to TRBJ1-1; D uncertain. The CDR3 spans 13 residues. Germline CDR1 is SGHDN and CDR2 is FVKESK. V was trimmed by 0 bases and J by 1 base, leaving 3 bases between them. CDR3 sequence (DNA): TGTGCCAGCAGCCAAGACAGGAACACTGAAGCTTTCTTT. It translates to CASSQDRNTEAFF.

The rearrangement uses TRBV10-3 and TRBJ2-5, with D perhaps matching TRBD2 (6 bases). Near its end, the DNA agrees better with TRBJ2-7, so the J call may be wrong. CDR1 and CDR2 from the germline V gene are ENHRY and SYGVKD. The CDR3 is 16 residues long. The DNA of the CDR3 is TGTGCCATCAGTGAGTTAGGGCCTAGCGCCACCTCCGAGCAGTACTTC. It encodes CAISELGPSATSEQYF.

The V and J genes are TRBV19 and TRBJ1-5; D may be TRBD1 (5 bases). The CDR3 consists of 14 residues. Germline V gene lookup returns CDR1 LNHDA and CDR2 SQIVND (reference sequence). V was pared by 8 bases and J by 6 bases, with 17 bases between. CDR3 loop: CASRQQGVSQPQHF. The CDR3 DNA follows: TGTGCCAGTCGGCAGCAGGGTGTGAGTCAGCCCCAGCATTTT.

The chain has TRBV4-1 and TRBJ2-3; D might be TRBD1 (6 bases). Germline-derived CDR1 and CDR2 are MGHRA and YSYEKL. CDR3 length: 16 residues. V was pared by 4 bases and J by 0 bases, with 14 bases between. The CDR3 loop reads CASSPRGDGSTDTQYF. The DNA for the CDR3 is TGCGCCAGCAGCCCCAGGGGAGACGGAAGCACAGATACGCAGTATTTT.

The chain combines TRBV12-5 with TRBJ2-1; 12 bases map to TRBD2. This CDR3 contains 18 residues. The germline CDR1 and CDR2 sequences are LGHNT and FRNRAP. The V segment lost 6 bases and the J segment 0 bases; nucleotides outside the gene matches: 9. The CDR3: CASGLTSGGTSSYNEQFF. The CDR3 nucleotides read TGTGCTAGTGGACTGACTAGCGGGGGTACTAGCTCCTACAATGAGCAGTTCTTC.

This rearrangement joins TRBV5-4 to TRBJ2-2, with D tentatively TRBD1 (6 bases). V lost 5 bases, J lost 3 bases, and 14 bases lay in between. The CDR3 is 15 residues long. Germline CDR1 is SGHNT and CDR2 is YYREEE (reference sequence). The CDR3 DNA is TGTGCCAGCAGTAGGACAGCCACCTACACCGGGGAGCTGTTTTTT. It encodes CASSRTATYTGELFF.

As to this clone: Other nucleotide sequences from this sample produce the same CDR3. The genes are TRBV2 and TRBJ2-5, with 7 bases aligning to TRBD1. Germline values: CDR1 SNHLY, CDR2 FYNNEI. The length of the CDR3 is 13 residues. V lost 4 bases and J lost 5; bases outside the gene matches: 4. CDR3 nucleotide sequence: TGTGCCAGCAGTGGACAGGGTGGTGAGACCCAGTACTTC. Encoded protein: CASSGQGGETQYF.

V usage is TRBV7-8 and J usage is TRBJ2-5; D call uncertain. The closer fit of TRBJ2-7 to the DNA end suggests the J call may be wrong. The CDR3 runs to 12 residues. Germline V gene sequence: CDR1 SGHVS, CDR2 FQNEAQ. Here the CDR3 reads CASSLDVYEQYF. The CDR3 DNA follows: TGTGCCAGCAGCTTAGACGTATACGAGCAGTACTTC.

The CDR3 DNA follows: TGTGCCAGCAGCTTGTATGCTAGCGGGACACAAGAGACCCAGTACTTC. Translation: CASSLYASGTQETQYF. The chain couples TRBV5-4 to TRBJ2-5, with 9 nucleotides matching TRBD2. Germline-derived CDR1 and CDR2 are SGHNT and YYREEE (reference sequence). The CDR3 spans 16 residues. V was pared by 1 base and J by 2 bases, with 6 bases of the junction left unmatched.

The chain uses TRBV20-1 and TRBJ1-2; D is uncertain. Deletions cut 6 bases from V and 5 bases from J, with 10 bases between. The CDR3 contains 11 residues. The germline CDR1 and CDR2 sequences are DFQATT and SNEGSKA (reference sequence). The CDR3 DNA reads as TGCAGTGCCCTCGAGGGTTATGGCTACACCTTC. As protein: CSALEGYGYTF.

The chain combines TRBV7-9 with TRBJ2-2; D is unclear. V was clipped by 3 bases and J by 1 base, with 12 bases between them. The V gene's germline CDR1 is SEHNR and CDR2 FQNEAQ (reference sequence). There are 16 residues in the CDR3. This CDR3 is CASSFPSAENTGELFF. The CDR3 bases are TGTGCCAGCAGCTTCCCCAGCGCAGAGAACACCGGGGAGCTGTTTTTT.

The V call is TRBV5-1, the J call TRBJ2-2, with D possibly being TRBD2 (6 bases). Trimming stripped 7 bases from V and 2 bases from J, with 15 bases between. Germline loops: CDR1 SGHRS, CDR2 YFSETQ. This CDR3 spans 15 amino acids. CDR3 in DNA: TGCGCCAGCTACACTGGGGGGATAAACACCGGGGAGCTGTTTTTT. It yields the protein CASYTGGINTGELFF.

The chain joins TRBV25-1 to TRBJ2-3; 13 nucleotides agree with TRBD2. This CDR3 is 16 amino acids long. Germline values: CDR1 MGHDK, CDR2 SYGVNS. Unmatched junction bases numbered 10, after V lost 8 bases and J lost 5 bases. The CDR3 protein is CASFPGTSGTGDTQYF. The CDR3, as DNA: TGTGCCAGCTTTCCCGGGACTAGCGGGACCGGAGATACGCAGTATTTT.